These T cell receptor beta chains were read from a single sample in a study of identical twins. TCRdb called the 5' RACE reads again in MiXCR, with one record for every CDR3 protein. This table holds under 250,000 distinct CDR3 sequences, 6% to 9% found once. These data are also associated with another study on yellow fever vaccine responses in identical twins.

The sample comprised memory (CD45RO+) T cells sorted from blood. The receptors here all came from a woman under 30 in good health. CDR3s leave out the opening cysteine and the closing phenylalanine or tryptophan.

v_call	j_call	cdr3_aa
TRBV6-1	TRBJ2-4	ASSPGDTTGGNIQY
TRBV20-1	TRBJ1-4	SARPGGREKLF
TRBV20-1	TRBJ2-3	SASRVRGTDTQY
TRBV28	TRBJ2-3	ASTLDRGRTDTQY
TRBV16	TRBJ2-5	ASSSLAPGTGQETQY
TRBV27	TRBJ2-7	ASSSDSASYEQY
TRBV7-8	TRBJ2-7	ASSLEDGGGYEQY
TRBV7-2	TRBJ1-6	ASSQYGGGYNSPLH
TRBV7-2	TRBJ2-3	ASSLDGTATDTQY
TRBV12-3/TRBV12-4	TRBJ2-3	ASSLSVAGGGDTQY